The 19 T cell receptor beta chains below come from one sample, sequenced in a study of T cell changes during pregnancy in multiple sclerosis. Produced via immunoSEQ multiplex PCR; TCRdb's table is partial and in-frame only. The profile shows roughly 41,000 clones, roughly nine tenths of them singletons. This specimen consisted of CD4+ T cells from peripheral blood mononuclear cells, obtained in the first trimester of pregnancy. The receptor source for this set is a female donor with multiple sclerosis, enrolled in a pregnancy study.

With regard to this clone: Other DNA sequences in the same sample also yield this CDR3. The rearrangement joins TRBV11-2 to TRBJ2-6; D is uncertain. Trimming removed 0 bases from V and 0 bases from J, with 6 bases in between. The CDR3 totals 16 residues. The germline gives CDR1 SGHAT, CDR2 FQNNGV. The CDR3 loop reads CASSLEGGSGANVLTF. Written as DNA, the CDR3 is TGTGCCAGCAGCTTAGAAGGCGGCTCTGGGGCCAACGTCCTGACTTTC.

The gene calls are TRBV5-1 and TRBJ2-7; TRBD2 might be the D (5 bases). Germline V gene lookup returns CDR1 SGHRS and CDR2 YFSETQ. Trimming took 0 bases from V and 4 from J, leaving 8 bases between them. The CDR3 covers 13 residues. CDR3 region: CASSLGLKYEQYF. The CDR3 nucleotides read TGCGCCAGCAGCTTGGGACTAAAATACGAGCAGTACTTC.

This CDR3 is CASSIGANNEQFF. CDR3 DNA: TGTGCCAGTAGTATAGGAGCGAACAATGAGCAGTTCTTC. This chain links TRBV19 with TRBJ2-1; no definite D call. Germline assignment: CDR1 LNHDA and CDR2 SQIVND (reference sequence). Trimming removed 1 base at V and 5 bases at J, with 6 bases between. The CDR3 contains 13 residues.

The V gene is TRBV30, the J gene TRBJ2-1, with 15 nucleotides matching TRBD2. J lost 9 bases, V lost 1 base, and 7 bases had no gene match. This CDR3 is 16 amino acids long. Germline values: CDR1 GTSNPN, CDR2 SVGIG (reference sequence). CDR3 loop: CAWSATGLAGGSEQFF. In DNA, the CDR3 is TGTGCCTGGAGTGCCACCGGACTAGCGGGAGGGAGTGAGCAGTTCTTC.

This chain joins TRBV27 and TRBJ2-7; 10 nucleotides match TRBD1. Germline values: CDR1 MNHEY, CDR2 SMNVEV (reference sequence). The junction had 3 bases not matched to a gene; V was cut back by 2 bases and J by 2 bases. This CDR3 has 15 residues. In DNA form, the CDR3 reads TGTGCCAGCAGTTTAAACGGACAGGGGGCCTACGAGCAGTACTTC. Translating it yields CASSLNGQGAYEQYF.

The V and J genes are TRBV30 and TRBJ2-5; D is undetermined. V lost 8 bases, J lost 7 bases, and 20 bases lay in between. Germline CDR1 is GTSNPN and CDR2 is SVGIG (reference sequence). The CDR3 spans 13 residues. The CDR3 nucleotides are TGTGCCCTCGAGTCCGGCTCCTCGGGGACCCAGTACTTC. Translated, it gives CALESGSSGTQYF.

The chain couples TRBV5-1 to TRBJ2-1; the match to TRBD2 covers 15 bases. The CDR3 is 19 amino acids. J gave up 12 bases and V 4 bases, and 20 bases lay outside the gene matches. Germline V gene sequence: CDR1 SGHRS, CDR2 YFSETQ. The CDR3 DNA reads as TGCGCCAGCAGCGGGACCGGGACTAGCGGGAGGACCTTCACAATGAGGCAGTTCTTC. Translated, it gives CASSGTGTSGRTFTMRQFF.

V and J are TRBV6-5 and TRBJ2-5; 10 bases map to TRBD2. With V trimmed by 6 bases and J by 7 bases, 11 bases remained unmatched. CDR3 length: 15 residues. The germline gives CDR1 MNHEY, CDR2 SVGAGI. This CDR3 reads CASRTSLAGVGTQYF. Here the CDR3 DNA reads TGTGCCAGCAGAACGAGCCTAGCGGGAGTAGGGACCCAGTACTTC.

The rearrangement links TRBV2 to TRBJ1-5, with 9 bases fitting TRBD1. The CDR3 totals 15 residues. With 1 base clipped from V and 4 bases from J, the junction kept 2 bases outside the gene matches. Per germline, CDR1 SNHLY and CDR2 FYNNEI. CDR3: CASSEDRGRNQPQHF. In DNA, the CDR3 is TGTGCCAGCAGTGAAGACAGGGGGCGGAATCAGCCCCAGCATTTT.

V is TRBV5-6 and J is TRBJ2-7, with D possibly TRBD1 on 6 matching bases. The V end lost 5 bases, the J end lost 5 bases, and 14 bases lay between the germline ends. There are 13 residues in the CDR3. CDR1 and CDR2 from the germline V gene are SGHDT and YYEEEE. In DNA, the CDR3 is TGTGCCAGCAGACGTACAGGGATTCACGAGCAGTACTTC. Translated: CASRRTGIHEQYF. The full variable domain, its missing parts supplied by reference TRBV5-6 and TRBJ2-7, is DAGVTQSPTHLIKTRGQQVTLRCSPKSGHDTVSWYQQALGQGPQFIFQYYEEEERQRGNFPDRFSGHQFPNYSSELNVNALLLGDSALYLCASRRTGIHEQYFGPGTRLTVT.

The chain has TRBV6-4 and TRBJ2-3, with 12 nucleotides matching TRBD2. Germline CDR1 is MRHNA and CDR2 is SNTAGT. J gave up 1 base and V 4 bases, and 0 bases lay outside the gene matches. CDR3 length equals 15 residues. Here the CDR3 reads CASSGLAGGTDTQYF. The CDR3 region has the DNA TGTGCCAGCAGTGGACTAGCGGGAGGCACAGATACGCAGTATTTT.

V usage is TRBV2 and J usage is TRBJ2-5; TRBD2 aligns across 16 bases. The CDR3 loop spans 17 amino acids. With V trimmed by 6 bases and J by 5 bases, 9 bases remained unmatched. CDR1 is SNHLY and CDR2 is FYNNEI in the germline V gene. The DNA of the CDR3 is TGTGCCAGCAGCGGGGGGGGACTAGCGGGAGGGTGGGAGACCCAGTACTTC. Amino acid sequence: CASSGGGLAGGWETQYF. Based on the CDR3 plus reference TRBV2 and TRBJ2-5, the full variable domain is EPEVTQTPSHQVTQMGQEVILRCVPISNHLYFYWYRQILGQKVEFLVSFYNNEISEKSEIFDDQFSVERPDGSNFTLKIRSTKLEDSAMYFCASSGGGLAGGWETQYFGPGTRLLVL.

This chain uses TRBV14 with TRBJ1-1, with a possible D match to TRBD1 (6 bases). Germline V gene lookup returns CDR1 SGHDN and CDR2 FVKESK. The CDR3 is 15 residues long. The V end lost 6 bases, the J end lost 3 bases, and 17 bases lay between the germline ends. CDR3 DNA: TGTGCCAGCAGTTGGGGGGGGGCCGCGGACACTGAAGCTTTCTTT. It encodes CASSWGGAADTEAFF.

J is TRBJ2-1 and V is TRBV6-1; 11 positions match TRBD2. With 6 bases clipped from V and 5 bases from J, the junction kept 6 bases outside the gene matches. CDR1 and CDR2 from the germline V gene are MNHNS and SASEGT. This CDR3 region has 15 residues. CDR3: CASRTSGSFHNEQFF. As DNA, the CDR3 is TGTGCCAGCAGAACTAGCGGGAGCTTCCACAATGAGCAGTTCTTC.

The chain combines TRBV5-6 with TRBJ1-5; tentatively, D is TRBD1 (5 bases). CDR1 and CDR2 from the germline V gene are SGHDT and YYEEEE. Between the trimmed V and J ends, which lost 3 bases and 1 base, there was a span of 11 bases. This CDR3 comprises 15 residues. CDR3 sequence reads: CASSSTTVSNQPQHF. The CDR3 nucleotides are TGTGCCAGCAGCTCGACGACAGTAAGCAATCAGCCCCAGCATTTT.

Turning to this clone: Compared with germline, one end of the junction differs, possibly owing to a read error. The V call is TRBV28, the J call TRBJ2-7; weak D call: TRBD2 (6 bases). Per the germline V gene, CDR1 is MDHEN and CDR2 is SYDVKM. CDR3 length: 13 residues. The CDR3 region has the DNA TGTGCCAGCATGCCGGGGGTAAACTACGCGCAGTACTTC. It is translated as CASMPGVNYAQYF.

This chain's CDR3 is CASSWGQSSYEQYF. CDR3 nucleotides: TGTGCCAGCAGCTGGGGACAGTCATCCTACGAGCAGTACTTC. The chain employs TRBV5-6 and TRBJ2-7; the match to TRBD1 covers 7 bases. The CDR3 has 14 amino acids. CDR1 and CDR2 from the germline V gene are SGHDT and YYEEEE. The V and J ends lost 3 bases and 1 base, in that order; junction bases with no gene match: 4.

The chain combines TRBV28 with TRBJ1-5, with TRBD1 as a possible D gene (5 bases). This CDR3 spans 15 amino acids. Germline V gives CDR1 MDHEN, CDR2 SYDVKM. V was clipped by 6 bases and J by 7 bases, with 19 bases between them. The DNA of the CDR3 is TGTGCCAGCAGCCCCCGGGGGGTATCAGGGCAGCCCCAGCATTTT. It codes for CASSPRGVSGQPQHF.

This chain uses TRBV11-1 with TRBJ2-4; 7 bases fit TRBD2. V was pared by 5 bases and J by 7 bases, with 8 bases of the junction left unmatched. The CDR3 runs to 14 residues. From germline, CDR1 is SGHAT and CDR2 FQDESV (reference sequence). CDR3 bases: TGTGCCAGCAGCGTCGGACTAGATGGGAACATTCAGTACTTC. Translation: CASSVGLDGNIQYF.